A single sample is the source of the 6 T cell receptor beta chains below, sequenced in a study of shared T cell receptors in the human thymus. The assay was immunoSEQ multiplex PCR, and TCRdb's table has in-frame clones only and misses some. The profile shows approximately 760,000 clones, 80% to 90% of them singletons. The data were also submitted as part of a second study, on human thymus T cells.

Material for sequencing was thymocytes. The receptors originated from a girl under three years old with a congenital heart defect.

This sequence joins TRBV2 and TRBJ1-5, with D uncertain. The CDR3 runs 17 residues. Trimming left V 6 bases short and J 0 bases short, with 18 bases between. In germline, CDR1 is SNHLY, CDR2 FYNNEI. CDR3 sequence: CASRDGREPYSNQPQHF. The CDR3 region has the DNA TGTGCCAGCAGGGATGGCCGGGAACCCTATAGCAATCAGCCCCAGCATTTT.

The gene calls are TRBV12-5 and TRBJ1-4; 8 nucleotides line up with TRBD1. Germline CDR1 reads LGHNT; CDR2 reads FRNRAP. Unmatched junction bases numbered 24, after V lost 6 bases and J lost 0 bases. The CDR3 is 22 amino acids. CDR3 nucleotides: TGTGCTAGTGGGTTCTCACCGCGCCCACAGGGGGAATCTTTCGCAACTAATGAAAAACTGTTTTTT. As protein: CASGFSPRPQGESFATNEKLFF.

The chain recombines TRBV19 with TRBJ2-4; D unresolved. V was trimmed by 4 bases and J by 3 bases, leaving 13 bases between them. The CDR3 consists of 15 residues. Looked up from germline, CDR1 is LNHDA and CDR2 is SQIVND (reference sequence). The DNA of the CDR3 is TGTGCCAGTAGTAGCGACTCCTTCCTCAAAAACATTCAGTACTTC. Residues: CASSSDSFLKNIQYF.

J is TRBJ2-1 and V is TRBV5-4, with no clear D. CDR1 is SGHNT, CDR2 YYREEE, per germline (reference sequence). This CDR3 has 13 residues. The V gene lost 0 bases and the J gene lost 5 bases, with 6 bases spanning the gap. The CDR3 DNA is TGTGCCAGCAGCTTGGACAGTAACAATGAGCAGTTCTTC. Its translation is CASSLDSNNEQFF.

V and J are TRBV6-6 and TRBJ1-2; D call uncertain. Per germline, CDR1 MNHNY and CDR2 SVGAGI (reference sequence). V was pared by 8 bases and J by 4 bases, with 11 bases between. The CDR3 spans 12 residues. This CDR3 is CASCGDSYGYTF. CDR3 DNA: TGTGCCAGCTGCGGGGATTCCTATGGCTACACCTTC.

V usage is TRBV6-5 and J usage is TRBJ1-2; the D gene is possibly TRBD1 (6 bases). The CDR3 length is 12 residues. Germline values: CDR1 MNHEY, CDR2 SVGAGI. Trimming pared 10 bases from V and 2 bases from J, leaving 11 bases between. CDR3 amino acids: CANRDRNYGYTF. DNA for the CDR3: TGTGCCAATAGAGACAGGAACTATGGCTACACCTTC.